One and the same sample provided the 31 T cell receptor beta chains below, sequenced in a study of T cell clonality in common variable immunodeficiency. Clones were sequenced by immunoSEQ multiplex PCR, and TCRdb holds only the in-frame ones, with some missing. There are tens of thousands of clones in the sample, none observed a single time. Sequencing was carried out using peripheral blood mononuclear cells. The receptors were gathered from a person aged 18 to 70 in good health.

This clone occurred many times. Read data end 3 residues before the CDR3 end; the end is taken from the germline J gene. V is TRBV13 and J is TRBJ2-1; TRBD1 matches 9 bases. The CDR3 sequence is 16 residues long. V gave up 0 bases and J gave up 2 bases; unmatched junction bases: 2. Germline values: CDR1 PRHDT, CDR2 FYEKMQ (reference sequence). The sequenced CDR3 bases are TGTGCCAGCAGCTTAGGGGACAGGGGTACCTACAATGAG. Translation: CASSLGDRGTYNE. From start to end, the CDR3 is CASSLGDRGTYNEQFF.

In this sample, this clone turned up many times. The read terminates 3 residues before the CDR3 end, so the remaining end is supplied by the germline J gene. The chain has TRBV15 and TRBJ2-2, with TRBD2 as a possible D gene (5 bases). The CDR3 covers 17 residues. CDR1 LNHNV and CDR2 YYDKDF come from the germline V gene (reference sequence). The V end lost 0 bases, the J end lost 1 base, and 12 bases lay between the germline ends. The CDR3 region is CATSRERSGRNTGELFF. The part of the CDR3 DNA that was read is TGTGCCACCAGCAGAGAGCGGAGCGGCCGGAACACCGGGGAG.

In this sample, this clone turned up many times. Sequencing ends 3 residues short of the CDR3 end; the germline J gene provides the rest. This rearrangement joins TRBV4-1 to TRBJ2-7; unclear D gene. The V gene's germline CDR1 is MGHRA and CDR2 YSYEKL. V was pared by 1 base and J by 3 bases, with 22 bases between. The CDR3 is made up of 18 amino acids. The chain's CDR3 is CASSQAPFAVPKGYEQYF. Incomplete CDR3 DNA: TGCGCCAGCAGCCAAGCTCCGTTCGCCGTCCCCAAGGGCTACGAG.

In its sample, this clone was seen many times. CDR3 residues: CASNPGTDNYNEQFF. The CDR3 DNA, read in part, is TGTGCTTCTAACCCCGGGACAGACAACTACAATGAG. V is TRBV30 and J is TRBJ2-1, with 7 bases lining up with TRBD1. With the read ending 3 residues before the CDR3 end, the germline J gene is used to fill in that end. Germline assignment: CDR1 GTSNPN and CDR2 SVGIG (reference sequence). The CDR3 has 15 amino acids.

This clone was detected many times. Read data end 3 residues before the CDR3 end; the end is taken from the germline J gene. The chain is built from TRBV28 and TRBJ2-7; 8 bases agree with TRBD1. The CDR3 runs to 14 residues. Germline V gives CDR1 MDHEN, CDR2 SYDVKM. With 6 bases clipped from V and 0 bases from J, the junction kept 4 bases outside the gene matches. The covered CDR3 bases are TGTGCCAGCAGGGGACAGGCTCTCTCCTACGAG. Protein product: CASRGQALSYE. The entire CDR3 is CASRGQALSYEQYF.

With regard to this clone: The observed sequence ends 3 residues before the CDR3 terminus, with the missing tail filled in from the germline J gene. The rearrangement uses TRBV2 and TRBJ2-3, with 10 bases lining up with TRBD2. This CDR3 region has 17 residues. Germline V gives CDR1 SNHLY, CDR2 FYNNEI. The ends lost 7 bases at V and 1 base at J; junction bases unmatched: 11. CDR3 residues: CASIGSGRAVGTDTQYF. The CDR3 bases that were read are TGTGCCAGCATCGGAAGCGGGAGGGCCGTTGGCACAGATACG.

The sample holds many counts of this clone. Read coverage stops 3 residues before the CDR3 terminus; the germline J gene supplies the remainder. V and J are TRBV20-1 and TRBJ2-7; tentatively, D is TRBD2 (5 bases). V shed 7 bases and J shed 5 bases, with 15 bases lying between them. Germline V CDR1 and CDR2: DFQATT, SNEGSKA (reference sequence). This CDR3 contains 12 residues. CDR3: CSVYSTRDEQYF. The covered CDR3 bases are TGCAGTGTTTACTCAACTAGGGACGAG.

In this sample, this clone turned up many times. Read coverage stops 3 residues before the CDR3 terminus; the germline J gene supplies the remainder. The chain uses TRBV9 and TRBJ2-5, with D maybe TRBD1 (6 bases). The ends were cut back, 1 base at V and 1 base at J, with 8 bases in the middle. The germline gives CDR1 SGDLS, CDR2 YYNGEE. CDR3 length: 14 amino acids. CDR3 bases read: TGTGCCAGCAGCGTAACAGGGATCCAAGAGACC. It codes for CASSVTGIQET. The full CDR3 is CASSVTGIQETQYF.

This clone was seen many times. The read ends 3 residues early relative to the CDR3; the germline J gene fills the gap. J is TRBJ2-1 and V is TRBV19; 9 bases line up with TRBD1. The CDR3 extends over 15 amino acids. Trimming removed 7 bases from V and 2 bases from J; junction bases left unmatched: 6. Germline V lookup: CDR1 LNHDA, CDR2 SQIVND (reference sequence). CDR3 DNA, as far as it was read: TGTGCCAGTACTAGGGGGACAGGGCCCTACAATGAG. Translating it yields CASTRGTGPYNE. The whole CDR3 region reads CASTRGTGPYNEQFF.

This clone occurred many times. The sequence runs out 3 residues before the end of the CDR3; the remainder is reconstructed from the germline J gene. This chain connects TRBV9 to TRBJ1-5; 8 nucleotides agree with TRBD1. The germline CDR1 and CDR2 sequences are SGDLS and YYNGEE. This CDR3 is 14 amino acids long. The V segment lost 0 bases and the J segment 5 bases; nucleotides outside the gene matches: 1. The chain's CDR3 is CASSVGQGYQPQHF. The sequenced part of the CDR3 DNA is TGTGCCAGCAGCGTAGGACAGGGGTATCAGCCC.

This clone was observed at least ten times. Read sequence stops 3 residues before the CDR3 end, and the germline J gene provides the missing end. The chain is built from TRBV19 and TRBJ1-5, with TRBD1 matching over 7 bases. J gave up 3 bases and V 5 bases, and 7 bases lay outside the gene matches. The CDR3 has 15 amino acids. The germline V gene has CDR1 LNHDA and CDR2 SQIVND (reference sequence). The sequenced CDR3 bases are TGTGCCAGTAGTGTCCGACAGGGCATCAATCAGCCC. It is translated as CASSVRQGINQP. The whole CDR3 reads CASSVRQGINQPQHF. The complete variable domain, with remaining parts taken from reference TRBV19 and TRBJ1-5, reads DGGITQSPKYLFRKEGQNVTLSCEQNLNHDAMYWYRQDPGQGLRLIYYSQIVNDFQKGDIAEGYSVSREKKESFPLTVTSAQKNPTAFYLCASSVRQGINQPQHFGDGTRLSIL.

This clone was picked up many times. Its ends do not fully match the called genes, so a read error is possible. This CDR3 is CASSHSQGNQETQYF. CDR3 bases read: TGCGCCAGCAGCCACTCACAGGGGAACCAAGAGACC. The chain couples TRBV4-2 to TRBJ2-5, with 7 positions matching TRBD1. The read stops 3 residues short of the end of the CDR3; the missing end is completed from the germline J gene. Germline CDR1 and CDR2: LGHNA and YNFKEQ. The CDR3 is 15 amino acids.

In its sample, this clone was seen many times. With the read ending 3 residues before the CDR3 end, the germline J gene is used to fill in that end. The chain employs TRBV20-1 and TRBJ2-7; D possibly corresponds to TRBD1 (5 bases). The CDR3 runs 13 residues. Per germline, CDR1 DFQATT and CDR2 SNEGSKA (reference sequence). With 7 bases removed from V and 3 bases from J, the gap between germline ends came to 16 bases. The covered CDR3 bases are TGCAGTGGCAGGGATGGTAGGGTCTACGAG. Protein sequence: CSGRDGRVYE. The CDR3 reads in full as CSGRDGRVYEQYF.

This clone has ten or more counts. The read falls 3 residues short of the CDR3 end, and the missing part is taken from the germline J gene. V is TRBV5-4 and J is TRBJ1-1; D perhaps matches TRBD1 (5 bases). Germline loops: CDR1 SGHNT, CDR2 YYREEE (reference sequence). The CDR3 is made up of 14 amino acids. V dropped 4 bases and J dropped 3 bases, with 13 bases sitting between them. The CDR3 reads CASSVSDSYTEAFF. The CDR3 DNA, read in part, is TGTGCCAGCAGCGTAAGCGACAGCTACACTGAA.

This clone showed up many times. CDR3 sequence: CASSVGVSLTVDTQYF. The sequenced CDR3 bases are TGTGCCAGCAGCGTAGGGGTTTCACTCACAGTAGATACG. V usage is TRBV9 and J usage is TRBJ2-3; D gene uncertain. The sequenced fragment ends 3 residues before the CDR3 boundary, so the rest is inferred from the germline J gene. V was shortened by 0 bases and J by 5 bases, with 16 bases between the two germline ends. The CDR3 is 16 amino acids. Germline CDR1 SGDLS, CDR2 YYNGEE.

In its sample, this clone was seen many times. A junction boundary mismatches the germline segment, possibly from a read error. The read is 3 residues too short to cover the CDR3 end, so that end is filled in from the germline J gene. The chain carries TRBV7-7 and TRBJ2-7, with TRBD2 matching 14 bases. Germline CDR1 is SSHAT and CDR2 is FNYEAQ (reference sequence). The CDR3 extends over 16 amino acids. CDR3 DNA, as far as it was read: TGTGCTAGCAGCTTAGGGGGGGGACTAGCGGGAGACGAG. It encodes CASSLGGGLAGDE. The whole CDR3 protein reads CASSLGGGLAGDEQYF.

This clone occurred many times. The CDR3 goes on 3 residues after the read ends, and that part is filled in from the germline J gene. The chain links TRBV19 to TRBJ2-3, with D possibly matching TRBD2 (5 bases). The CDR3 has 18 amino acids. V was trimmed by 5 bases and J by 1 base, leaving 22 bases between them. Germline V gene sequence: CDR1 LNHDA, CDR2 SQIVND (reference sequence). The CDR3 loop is CASSLVPAGIMGTDTQYF. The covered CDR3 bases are TGTGCCAGTAGTTTGGTTCCGGCGGGTATCATGGGCACAGATACG.

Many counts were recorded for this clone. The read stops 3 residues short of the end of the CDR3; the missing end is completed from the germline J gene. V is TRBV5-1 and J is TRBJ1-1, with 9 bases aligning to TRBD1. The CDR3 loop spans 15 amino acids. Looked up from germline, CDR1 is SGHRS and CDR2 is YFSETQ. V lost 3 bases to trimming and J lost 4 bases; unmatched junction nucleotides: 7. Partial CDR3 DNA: TGCGCCAGCAGCTCGGGGACAGGGCGGAGCACTGAA. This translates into CASSSGTGRSTE. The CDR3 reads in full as CASSSGTGRSTEAFF.

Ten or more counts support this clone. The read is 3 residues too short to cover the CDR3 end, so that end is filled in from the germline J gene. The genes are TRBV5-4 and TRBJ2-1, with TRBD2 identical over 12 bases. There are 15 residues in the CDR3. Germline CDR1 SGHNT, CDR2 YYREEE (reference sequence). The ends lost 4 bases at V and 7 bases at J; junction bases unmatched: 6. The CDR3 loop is CASSPRLAGDNEQFF. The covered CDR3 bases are TGTGCCAGCAGCCCGAGACTAGCGGGAGATAATGAG. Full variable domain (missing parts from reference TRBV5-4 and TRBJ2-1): ETGVTQSPTHLIKTRGQQVTLRCSSQSGHNTVSWYQQALGQGPQFIFQYYREEENGRGNFPPRFSGLQFPNYSSELNVNALELDDSALYLCASSPRLAGDNEQFFGPGTRLTVL.

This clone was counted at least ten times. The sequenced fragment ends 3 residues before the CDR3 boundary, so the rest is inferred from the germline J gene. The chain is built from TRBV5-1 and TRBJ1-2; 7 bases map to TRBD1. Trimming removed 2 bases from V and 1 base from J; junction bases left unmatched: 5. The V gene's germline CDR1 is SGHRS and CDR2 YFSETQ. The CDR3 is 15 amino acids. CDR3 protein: CASSLTGVDNYGYTF. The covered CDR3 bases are TGCGCCAGCAGCTTAACAGGGGTAGATAACTATGGC.

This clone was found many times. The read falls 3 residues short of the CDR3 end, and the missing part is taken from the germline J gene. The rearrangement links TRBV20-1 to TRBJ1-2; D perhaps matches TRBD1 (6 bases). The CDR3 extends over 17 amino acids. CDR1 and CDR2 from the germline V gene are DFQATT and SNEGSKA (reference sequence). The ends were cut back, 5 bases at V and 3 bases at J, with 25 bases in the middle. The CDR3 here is CSAEHLAGVKVDYGYTF. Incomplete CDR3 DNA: TGCAGTGCTGAACACCTAGCAGGGGTTAAGGTGGACTATGGC.

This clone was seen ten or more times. The CDR3 is CSVEITRTANTGELFF. The CDR3 bases that were read are TGCAGCGTTGAGATAACGAGGACAGCGAACACCGGGGAG. The V gene is TRBV29-1, the J gene TRBJ2-2; D is possibly TRBD1 (6 bases). The read comes to an end 3 residues before the CDR3 does, leaving the germline J gene to fill in the end. V was pared by 3 bases and J by 0 bases, with 14 bases between. Looked up from germline, CDR1 is SQVTM and CDR2 is ANQGSEA. The CDR3 runs to 16 residues.

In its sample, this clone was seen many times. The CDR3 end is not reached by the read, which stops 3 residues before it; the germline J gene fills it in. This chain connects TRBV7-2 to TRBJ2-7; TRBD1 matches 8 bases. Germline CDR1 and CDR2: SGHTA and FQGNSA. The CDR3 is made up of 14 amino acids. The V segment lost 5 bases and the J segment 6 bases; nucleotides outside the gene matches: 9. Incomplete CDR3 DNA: TGTGCCAGCAGCCCGAGGACAGGGCTTCTCGAG. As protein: CASSPRTGLLE. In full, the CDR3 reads CASSPRTGLLEQYF.

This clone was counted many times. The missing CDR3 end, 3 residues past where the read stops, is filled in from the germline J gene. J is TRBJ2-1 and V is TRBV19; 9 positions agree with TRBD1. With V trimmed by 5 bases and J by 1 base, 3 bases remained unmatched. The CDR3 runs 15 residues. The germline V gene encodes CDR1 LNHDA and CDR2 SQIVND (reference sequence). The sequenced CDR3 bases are TGTGCCAGTAGTTCACAGGGGGCGTCCTACAATGAG. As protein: CASSSQGASYNE. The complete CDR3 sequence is CASSSQGASYNEQFF.

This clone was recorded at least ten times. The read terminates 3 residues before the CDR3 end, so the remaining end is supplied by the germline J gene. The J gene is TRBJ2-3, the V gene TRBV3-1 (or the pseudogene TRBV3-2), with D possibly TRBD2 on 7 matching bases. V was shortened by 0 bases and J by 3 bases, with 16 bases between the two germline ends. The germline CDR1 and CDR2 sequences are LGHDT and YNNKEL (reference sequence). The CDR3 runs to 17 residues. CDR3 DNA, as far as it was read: TGTGCCAGCAGCCAAGATGTAAAACAGGGACTAACAGATACG. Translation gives CASSQDVKQGLTDT. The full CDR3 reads CASSQDVKQGLTDTQYF.

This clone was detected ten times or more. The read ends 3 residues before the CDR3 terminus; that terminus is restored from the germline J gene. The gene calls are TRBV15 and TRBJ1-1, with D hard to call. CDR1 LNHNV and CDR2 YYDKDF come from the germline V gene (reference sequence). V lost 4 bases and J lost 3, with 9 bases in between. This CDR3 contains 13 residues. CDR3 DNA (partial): TGTGCCACCAGCAAGGTCGCGGACACTGAA. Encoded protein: CATSKVADTE. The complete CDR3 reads CATSKVADTEAFF. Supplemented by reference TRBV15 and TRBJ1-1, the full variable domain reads DAMVIQNPRYQVTQFGKPVTLSCSQTLNHNVMYWYQQKSSQAPKLLFHYYDKDFNNEADTPDNFQSRRPNTSFCFLDIRSPGLGDTAMYLCATSKVADTEAFFGQGTRLTVV.

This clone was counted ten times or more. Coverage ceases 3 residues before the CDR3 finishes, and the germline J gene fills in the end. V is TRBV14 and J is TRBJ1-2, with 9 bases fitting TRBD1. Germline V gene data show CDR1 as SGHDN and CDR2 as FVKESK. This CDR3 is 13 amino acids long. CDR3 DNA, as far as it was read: TGTGCCAGCAGCTTGAGGACAGGGGACGGC. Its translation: CASSLRTGDG. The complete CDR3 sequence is CASSLRTGDGYTF.

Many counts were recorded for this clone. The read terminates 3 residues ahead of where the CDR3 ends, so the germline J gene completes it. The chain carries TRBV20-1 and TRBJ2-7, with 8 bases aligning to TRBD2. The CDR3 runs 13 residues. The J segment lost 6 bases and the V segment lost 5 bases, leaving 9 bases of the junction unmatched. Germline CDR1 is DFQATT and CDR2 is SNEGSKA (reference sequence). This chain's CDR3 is CSAEPGLGSEQYF. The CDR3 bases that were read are TGCAGTGCTGAACCGGGACTAGGCAGCGAG.

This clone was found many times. CDR3 region: CASSIWRAGPYNEQFF. The covered CDR3 bases are TGTGCCAGTAGTATCTGGCGGGCCGGCCCCTACAATGAG. The V call is TRBV19, the J call TRBJ2-1; D may be TRBD2 (5 bases). The sequence runs out 3 residues before the end of the CDR3; the remainder is reconstructed from the germline J gene. Germline V gene data show CDR1 as LNHDA and CDR2 as SQIVND (reference sequence). CDR3 length: 16 amino acids. Trimming cost V 3 bases and J 2 bases, with 14 bases left between them.

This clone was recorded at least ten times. CDR3: CASSSELSDTQYF. The CDR3 DNA, read in part, is TGTGCCAGCAGTTCTGAGCTTTCGGATACG. This chain uses TRBV12-3 or TRBV12-4 with TRBJ2-3; D not certain. The read comes to an end 3 residues before the CDR3 does, leaving the germline J gene to fill in the end. This CDR3 spans 13 amino acids. The V gene lost 4 bases and the J gene lost 6 bases, with 11 bases spanning the gap.

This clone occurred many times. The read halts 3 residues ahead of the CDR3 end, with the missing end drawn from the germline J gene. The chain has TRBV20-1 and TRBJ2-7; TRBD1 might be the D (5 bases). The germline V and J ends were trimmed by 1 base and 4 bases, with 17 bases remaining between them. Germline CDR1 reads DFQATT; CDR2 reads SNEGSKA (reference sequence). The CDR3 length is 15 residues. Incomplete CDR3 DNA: TGCAGTGCTAGAGTTTTCGGGCAGGGTGGGTACGAG. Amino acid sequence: CSARVFGQGGYE. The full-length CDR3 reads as CSARVFGQGGYEQYF.